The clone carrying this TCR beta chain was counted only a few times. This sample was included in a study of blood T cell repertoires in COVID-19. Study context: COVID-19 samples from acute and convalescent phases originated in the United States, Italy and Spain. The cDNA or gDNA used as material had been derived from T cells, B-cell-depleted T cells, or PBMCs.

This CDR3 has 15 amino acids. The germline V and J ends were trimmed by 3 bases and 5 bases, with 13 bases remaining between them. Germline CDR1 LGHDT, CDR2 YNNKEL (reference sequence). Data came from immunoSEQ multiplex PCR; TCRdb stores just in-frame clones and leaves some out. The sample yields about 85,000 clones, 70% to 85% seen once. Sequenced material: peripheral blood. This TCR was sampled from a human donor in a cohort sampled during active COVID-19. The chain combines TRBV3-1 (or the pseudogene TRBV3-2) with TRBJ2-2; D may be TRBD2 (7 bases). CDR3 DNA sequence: TGTGCCAGCAGCCAGCCGGGGGGCCGTACCGGGGAGCTGTTTTTT. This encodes CASSQPGGRTGELFF.